The source of this T cell receptor beta chain is a study of T cells in severe cutaneous drug reactions (dated by TCRdb to between 2018 and 2021). About the full investigation: Between the early 2010s and the late 2010s, patients were recruited from Taiwan, Thailand and a European registry network. The culprit drug was assigned using the Naranjo algorithm and the ALDEN drug causality algorithm. Enrollment was limited to patients whose SJS/TEN or DRESS diagnosis was probable or definite according to RegiSCAR criteria. Single-cell sequencing, quantitative PCR validation, functional assays and transgenic mouse experiments were combined with bulk TCR sequencing. The libraries were made with iRepertoire multiplex PCR, and the authors referred to a comparison in which iRepertoire and 5' RACE methods, with or without UMI, captured abundant clonotypes to a similar degree. Biological samples, such as blister fluids/cells and PBMC, were collected from patients during the acute or recovery stage.

What the work shows at the level of the full study, not this receptor alone: TRBV12-4 usage was strongly increased in CBZ-SJS/TEN patients, averaging approximately 32% in blister cells and 4.5% to 5% in PBMC. According to the authors, further study is still needed to determine whether the public TCR generalizes to SJS/TEN caused by other drugs. A public TCRbeta CDR3 was found in all seven CBZ-SJS/TEN blister samples (mean roughly 13%) but was undetectable or scarce in tolerant-control and healthy-donor PBMC.

For both bulk and single-cell sequencing, libraries were prepared with the iRepertoire multiplex PCR system and TCR subtype-specific primers. Bulk TCR beta libraries were generated by multiplex PCR with primers targeting V, D and J gene regions. Bulk TCR library preparation used roughly 90-550 ng of RNA per sample as input. Bulk TCR beta amplicons were sequenced on an Illumina MiSeq. In the source study's methods: Sample misassignments and low-quality sequencing reads were filtered out during quality control steps. CDR3 was defined as the amino acids lying between the Y[YFLI]C motif of the V-gene and the [FW]GXGT motif of the J-segment. The IMGT database served as the reference for assigning TRBV and TRBJ genes and CDR3 clonotypes. TRBV expression in each sample was normalized to the mean of the same gene in PBMC from roughly 47 healthy donors. Once TCRdb had reprocessed the reads, it stored one entry per CDR3 protein sequence and supplied no DNA. The V and J calls were determined by TCRdb, not by the authors. For this sample, the table gives roughly 7,000 distinct CDR3 sequences. 31% of the sample comes from the top ten.

The donors whose samples were sequenced had carbamazepine-induced Stevens-Johnson syndrome or toxic epidermal necrolysis (CBZ-SJS/TEN). To search for drug-specific clonotypes, the T cell receptor repertoires of patients with drug-induced severe cutaneous adverse reactions were profiled by next-generation sequencing. The RNA was isolated from either blister cells of skin lesions or peripheral blood mononuclear cells. About this clonotype itself: Its antigen is currently not known.

Via the germline V gene (reference sequence), CDR1 is MNHEY and CDR2 SMNVEV. The CDR3 starts with the cysteine, ends with the phenylalanine, and has 14 residues. No DNA sequence was recorded. What was sequenced was cells from a skin blister. Explained via the paper, the cell subset or site label denotes: unsorted cells from skin lesion blisters. Recombination joined TRBV27 with TRBJ2-4; TCRdb's assignment of TRBD1 cannot be checked, as there is no DNA. The TCR originated in a human donor with toxic epidermal necrolysis, a severe cutaneous drug reaction. The CDR3 protein sequence reads: CASSSKTGSDIQYF.